This is a list of T cell receptor beta chains from one sample in a study of OX40 agonist ivuxolimab in advanced cancers. Repertoires were generated with immunoSEQ multiplex PCR, while TCRdb's copy carries only in-frame clones and drops some. The data hold 90,000 or so clones, with around 87% observed a single time. The sample was CD4+ or CD8+ T cells sorted from blood, taken in a trial of the OX40 agonist ivuxolimab. The source of these receptors is an adult with an advanced solid tumor such as melanoma, head and neck, liver or kidney cancer. Each CDR3 is given with its conserved first and last residue. Fields, in order: V gene, J gene, D gene, clone size, CDR3 protein, CDR3 DNA. A D gene is named only where the DNA matches it firmly. Clone size is not always given. Where it is, it says once, few, many or a class for expanded clones.

>TRBV15|TRBJ2-1|NA|NA
CATSRGGGLGSEQFF
TGTGCCACCAGCAGAGGAGGAGGGCTTGGGAGTGAGCAGTTCTTC
>TRBV13|TRBJ2-6|TRBD1|NA
CASSQGQGDSGANVLTF
TGTGCCAGCAGCCAGGGACAGGGGGACTCTGGGGCCAACGTCCTGACTTTC
>TRBV4-3|TRBJ1-2|NA|NA
CASSQDYGGGYTF
TGCGCCAGCAGCCAAGATTACGGTGGAGGCTACACCTTC
>TRBV6-5|TRBJ2-7|TRBD2|NA
CASSSSGRVNEQYF
TGTGCCAGCAGTTCCAGCGGGAGGGTAAACGAGCAGTACTTC
>TRBV10-1|TRBJ2-1|TRBD2|NA
CASSESTGLAGDRNEQFF
TGCGCCAGCAGTGAGTCGACCGGGTTAGCGGGAGATAGGAATGAGCAGTTCTTC
>TRBV30|TRBJ1-2|NA|NA
CAWSAVPTIATF
TGTGCCTGGAGTGCGGTCCCAACTATCGCTACCTTC
>TRBV27|TRBJ2-5|TRBD2|NA
CASSFGPAGREETQYF
TGTGCCAGCAGTTTCGGGCCGGCAGGGAGGGAAGAGACCCAGTACTTC
>TRBV28|TRBJ1-2|TRBD1|NA
CASSLVFSGGGYGYTF
TGTGCCAGCAGTTTGGTCTTTTCAGGGGGGGGCTATGGCTACACCTTC
>TRBV19|TRBJ1-1|NA|NA
CASSRKGEGTEAFF
TGTGCCAGTAGTAGGAAGGGGGAAGGCACTGAAGCTTTCTTT
>TRBV6-6|TRBJ2-4|TRBD2|NA
CASSYPGSGGASDF
TGTGCCAGCAGTTACCCGGGTTCGGGGGGTGCGTCAGACTTC
>TRBV5-4|TRBJ1-6|NA|NA
CASSLAAGPNNSPLHF
TGTGCCAGCAGCTTGGCCGCGGGCCCTAATAATTCACCCCTCCACTTT
>TRBV7-8|TRBJ1-2|NA|NA
CASSLEDPRRFTNYGYTF
TGTGCCAGCAGCTTAGAGGACCCCCGGAGGTTTACTAACTATGGCTACACCTTC
>TRBV14|TRBJ2-5|NA|NA
CASSLRTPTGGTQYF
TGTGCCAGCAGCCTACGTACCCCCACCGGTGGGACCCAGTACTTC
>TRBV7-2|TRBJ2-1|NA|few
CASSLVLGAQYNEQFF
TGTGCCAGCAGCTTAGTTCTCGGGGCCCAATACAATGAGCAGTTCTTC
>TRBV7-9|TRBJ2-7|TRBD2|NA
CASSLVSSGTYEQYF
TGTGCCAGCAGCTTAGTTTCTAGCGGGACGTACGAGCAGTACTTC
>TRBV5-1|TRBJ2-1|NA|NA
CASSLALGSPNEQFF
TGCGCCAGCAGCTTGGCCCTGGGGTCCCCCAATGAGCAGTTCTTC
>TRBV19|TRBJ2-4|NA|NA
CASRERTAPYIQYF
TGTGCCAGTAGAGAACGGACCGCCCCCTACATTCAGTACTTC
>TRBV6-1|TRBJ2-3|TRBD2|NA
CASSTPSGLTDTQYF
TGTGCCAGCAGTACGCCTAGCGGACTCACAGATACGCAGTATTTT
>TRBV10-3|TRBJ2-1|TRBD2|NA
CAISEGGDEQFF
TGTGCCATCAGTGAGGGGGGGGATGAGCAGTTCTTC
>TRBV18|TRBJ1-1|NA|NA
CASSPQLVWNTEAFF
TGTGCCAGCTCACCCCAACTTGTTTGGAACACTGAAGCTTTCTTT
>TRBV28|TRBJ1-2|NA|NA
CASKGVNYGYTF
TGTGCCAGCAAGGGGGTCAACTATGGCTACACCTTC
>TRBV5-4|TRBJ1-2|TRBD1|NA
CASSQDRANYGYTF
TGTGCCAGCAGCCAAGACAGGGCTAACTATGGCTACACCTTC
>TRBV7-9|TRBJ1-4|TRBD1|once
CASSLATGGGEKLFF
TGTGCCAGCAGCTTAGCGACAGGGGGCGGCGAAAAACTGTTTTTT
>TRBV5-1|TRBJ2-7|NA|NA
CASSLSPRGGTYEQYF
TGCGCCAGCAGCTTGTCCCCACGTGGCGGTACCTACGAGCAGTACTTC
>TRBV6-1|TRBJ1-5|NA|NA
CASSGGSNQPQHF
TGTGCCAGCAGTGGGGGGAGCAATCAGCCCCAGCATTTT
>TRBV19|TRBJ1-1|NA|NA
CASSIYSEAFF
TGTGCCAGTAGTATTTATTCTGAAGCTTTCTTT
>TRBV2|TRBJ1-2|NA|once
CASSEGRNYGYTF
TGTGCCAGCAGTGAAGGCAGAAACTATGGCTACACCTTC
>TRBV7-6|TRBJ2-1|NA|NA
CASSPPSHEQFF
TGTGCCAGCAGCCCGCCGTCCCATGAGCAGTTCTTC
>TRBV5-6|TRBJ2-1|TRBD2|NA
CASSWDYSNEQFF
TGTGCCAGCAGCTGGGACTATTCCAATGAGCAGTTCTTC
>TRBV7-8|TRBJ2-5|NA|NA
CASSLVYPNQETQYF
TGTGCCAGCAGCTTAGTGTACCCGAACCAAGAGACCCAGTACTTC
>TRBV7-2|TRBJ2-2|TRBD1|NA
CASSGRTGAGELFF
TGTGCCAGCAGCGGGCGGACAGGGGCCGGGGAGCTGTTTTTT
>TRBV2|TRBJ1-2|NA|NA
CASSEALGGRSGYTF
TGTGCCAGCAGTGAAGCGCTGGGGGGAAGGAGTGGCTACACCTTC
>TRBV6-5|TRBJ2-2|TRBD1|NA
CASSPSRGPGELFF
TGTGCCAGCAGCCCTAGCAGGGGGCCCGGGGAGCTGTTTTTT
>TRBV15|TRBJ1-2|NA|NA
CATSRVNSGVYGYTF
TGTGCCACCAGCAGAGTTAACTCGGGGGTCTATGGCTACACCTTC
>TRBV11-2|TRBJ1-3|NA|NA
CASSPVLGAGGNTIYF
TGTGCCAGCAGCCCCGTCCTTGGGGCGGGCGGAAACACCATATATTTT
>TRBV9|TRBJ1-1|TRBD1|once
CASSAGQDGAEAFF
TGTGCCAGCAGCGCGGGACAGGACGGGGCTGAAGCTTTCTTT
>TRBV7-3|TRBJ2-1|NA|NA
CASSLAAVYNEQFF
TGTGCCAGCAGCTTAGCAGCGGTCTACAATGAGCAGTTCTTC
>TRBV15|TRBJ2-2|NA|NA
CATSRRGEDRTGELFF
TGTGCCACCAGCAGACGTGGGGAGGATCGGACCGGGGAGCTGTTTTTT
>TRBV29-1|TRBJ1-1|NA|NA
CSVRQVNTEAFF
TGCAGCGTTCGACAGGTGAACACTGAAGCTTTCTTT
>TRBV28|TRBJ2-1|TRBD2|few
CASSFASGRGDEQFF
TGTGCCAGCAGTTTCGCTAGCGGGAGAGGCGATGAGCAGTTCTTC
>TRBV28|TRBJ1-5|NA|NA
CASSFTTGPGPQHF
TGTGCCAGCAGTTTCACGACAGGTCCAGGGCCCCAGCATTTT
>TRBV29-1|TRBJ2-7|NA|NA
CSWSGDSYEQYF
TGCAGCTGGTCCGGGGACTCCTACGAGCAGTACTTC
>TRBV7-9|TRBJ2-4|NA|NA
CASSLGLGENIQYF
TGTGCCAGCAGCTTAGGTTTGGGAGAAAACATTCAGTACTTC
>TRBV10-1|TRBJ2-7|NA|few
CASSESLGAQYF
TGCGCCAGCAGTGAGTCTCTGGGAGCGCAGTACTTC
>TRBV19|TRBJ1-4|TRBD1|NA
CASKGSPGQGMEKLFF
TGTGCCAGTAAGGGGTCCCCGGGACAGGGGATGGAAAAACTGTTTTTT
>TRBV18|TRBJ2-1|TRBD2|NA
CASSLAGGSYEQFF
TGTGCCAGCTCACTAGCGGGAGGGTCGTATGAGCAGTTCTTC
>TRBV5-1|TRBJ2-2|NA|NA
CASSLEGGSHTGELFF
TGCGCCAGCAGCTTGGAGGGGGGCTCTCACACCGGGGAGCTGTTTTTT
>TRBV14|TRBJ2-7|NA|NA
CASSQGSYEQYF
TGTGCCAGCAGCCAAGGGTCCTACGAGCAGTACTTC
>TRBV5-4|TRBJ1-1|TRBD1|NA
CASSYGQGMNTEAFF
TGTGCCAGCAGCTACGGACAGGGCATGAACACTGAAGCTTTCTTT
>TRBV19|TRBJ1-2|NA|NA
CASSINDANYGYTF
TGTGCCAGTAGTATAAACGATGCTAACTATGGCTACACCTTC
>TRBV19|TRBJ1-1|NA|NA
CASSIRRDGTEAFF
TGTGCCAGTAGTATACGCAGGGATGGCACTGAAGCTTTCTTT
>TRBV7-9|TRBJ1-3|NA|NA
CASSLAGRGSGNTIYF
TGTGCCAGCAGCTTAGCGGGCAGGGGATCTGGAAACACCATATATTTT
>TRBV5-6|TRBJ1-2|TRBD1|NA
CASSSGQTYGYTF
TGTGCCAGCAGTTCGGGACAGACCTATGGCTACACCTTC
>TRBV7-2|TRBJ2-2|TRBD2|NA
CASSLKLAGRTGELFF
TGTGCCAGCAGCTTAAAACTAGCGGGTAGAACCGGGGAGCTGTTTTTT
>TRBV27|TRBJ1-5|TRBD1|NA
CASSSSPRGTGGGQPQHF
TGTGCCAGCAGTTCTAGCCCTAGGGGGACAGGGGGGGGCCAGCCCCAGCATTTT
>TRBV6-1|TRBJ2-1|TRBD2|once
CASSETSGSGGEQFF
TGTGCCAGCAGTGAGACTAGCGGGAGTGGGGGTGAGCAGTTCTTC
>TRBV19|TRBJ2-3|NA|NA
CASGHPIGGQGSTDTQYF
TGTGCCAGTGGACACCCGATCGGGGGGCAGGGAAGCACAGATACGCAGTATTTT